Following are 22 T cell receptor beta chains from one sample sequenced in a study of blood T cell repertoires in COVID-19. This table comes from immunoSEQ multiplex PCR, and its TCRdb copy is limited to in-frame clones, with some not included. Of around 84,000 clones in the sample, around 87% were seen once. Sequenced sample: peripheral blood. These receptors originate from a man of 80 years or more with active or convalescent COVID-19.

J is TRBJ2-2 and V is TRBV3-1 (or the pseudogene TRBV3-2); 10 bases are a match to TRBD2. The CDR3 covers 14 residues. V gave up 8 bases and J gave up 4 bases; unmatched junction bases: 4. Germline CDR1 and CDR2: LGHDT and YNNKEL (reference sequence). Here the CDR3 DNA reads TGTGCCAGCCTAGCGGGAGTCGGCACCGGGGAGCTGTTTTTT. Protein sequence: CASLAGVGTGELFF.

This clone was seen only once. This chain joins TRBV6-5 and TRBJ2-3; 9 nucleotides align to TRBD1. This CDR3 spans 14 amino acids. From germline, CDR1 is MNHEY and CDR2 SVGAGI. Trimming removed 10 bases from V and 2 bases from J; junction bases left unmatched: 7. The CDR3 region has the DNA TGTGCCACCTTCGACAGGGGGGTCACAGATACGCAGTATTTT. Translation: CATFDRGVTDTQYF.

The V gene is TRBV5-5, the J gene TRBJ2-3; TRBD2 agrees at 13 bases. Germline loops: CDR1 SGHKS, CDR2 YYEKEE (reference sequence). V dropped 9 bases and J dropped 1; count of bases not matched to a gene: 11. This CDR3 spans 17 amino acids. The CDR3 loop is CATLLPGLAGGTDTQYF. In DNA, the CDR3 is TGTGCCACACTACTTCCCGGACTAGCGGGGGGCACAGATACGCAGTATTTT.

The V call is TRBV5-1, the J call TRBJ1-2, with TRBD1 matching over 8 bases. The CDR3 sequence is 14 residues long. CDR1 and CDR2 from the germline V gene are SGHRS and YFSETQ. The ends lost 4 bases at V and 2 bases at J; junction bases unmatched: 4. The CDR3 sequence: CASSPGGTNYGYTF. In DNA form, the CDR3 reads TGCGCCAGCAGCCCAGGGGGCACCAACTATGGCTACACCTTC.

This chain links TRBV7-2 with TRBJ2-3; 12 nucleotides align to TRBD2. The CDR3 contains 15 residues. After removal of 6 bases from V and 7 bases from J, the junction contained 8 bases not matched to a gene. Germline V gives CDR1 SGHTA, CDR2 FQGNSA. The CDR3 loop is CASRLGLAGTNTQYF. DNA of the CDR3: TGTGCCAGCAGACTAGGACTAGCGGGGACTAATACGCAGTATTTT.

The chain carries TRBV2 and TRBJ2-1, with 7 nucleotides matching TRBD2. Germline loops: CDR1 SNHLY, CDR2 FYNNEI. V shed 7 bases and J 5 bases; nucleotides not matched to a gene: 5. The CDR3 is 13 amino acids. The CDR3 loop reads CASTERGNNEQFF. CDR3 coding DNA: TGTGCCAGCACCGAGCGGGGAAACAATGAGCAGTTCTTC.

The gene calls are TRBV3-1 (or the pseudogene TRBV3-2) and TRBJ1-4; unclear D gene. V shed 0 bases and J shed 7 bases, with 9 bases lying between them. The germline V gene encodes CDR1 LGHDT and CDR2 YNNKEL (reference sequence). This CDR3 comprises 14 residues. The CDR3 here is CASSQEASSEKLFF. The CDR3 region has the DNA TGTGCCAGCAGCCAAGAAGCAAGTAGTGAAAAACTGTTTTTT.

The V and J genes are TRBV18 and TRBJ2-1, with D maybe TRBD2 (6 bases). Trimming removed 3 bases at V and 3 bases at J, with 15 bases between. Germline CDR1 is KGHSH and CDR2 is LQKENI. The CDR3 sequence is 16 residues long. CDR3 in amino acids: CASSPSGSGLYNEQFF. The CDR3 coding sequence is TGTGCCAGCTCACCTTCAGGGAGCGGGCTCTACAATGAGCAGTTCTTC.

The CDR3 DNA is TGTGCCAGTAGTATCGGGACAGCAGCCAATTCACCCCTCCACTTT. Amino acid sequence: CASSIGTAANSPLHF. The chain links TRBV19 to TRBJ1-6; 7 bases fit TRBD1. J gave up 7 bases and V 3 bases, and 6 bases lay outside the gene matches. This CDR3 spans 15 amino acids. Germline V CDR1 and CDR2: LNHDA, SQIVND (reference sequence).

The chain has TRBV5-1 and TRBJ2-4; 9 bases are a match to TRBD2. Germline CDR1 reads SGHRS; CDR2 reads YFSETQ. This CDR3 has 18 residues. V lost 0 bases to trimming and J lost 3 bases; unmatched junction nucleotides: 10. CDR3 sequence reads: CASSLEGAGGFGKNIQYF. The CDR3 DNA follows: TGCGCCAGCAGCTTGGAGGGGGCGGGAGGGTTCGGCAAAAACATTCAGTACTTC.

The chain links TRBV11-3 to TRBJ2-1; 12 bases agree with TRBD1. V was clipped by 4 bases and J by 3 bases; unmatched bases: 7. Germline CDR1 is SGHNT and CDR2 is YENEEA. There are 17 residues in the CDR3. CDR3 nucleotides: TGTGCCAGCAGCTCCGGGACAGGGGGCTTCCGCTACAATGAGCAGTTCTTC. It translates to CASSSGTGGFRYNEQFF.

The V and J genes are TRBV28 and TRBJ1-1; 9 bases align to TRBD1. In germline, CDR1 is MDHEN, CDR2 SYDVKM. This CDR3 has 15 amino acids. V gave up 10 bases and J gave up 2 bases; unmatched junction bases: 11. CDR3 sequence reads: CAITGGTVTNTEAFF. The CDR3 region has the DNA TGTGCCATCACAGGGGGCACGGTTACTAACACTGAAGCTTTCTTT. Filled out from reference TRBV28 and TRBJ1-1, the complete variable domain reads DVKVTQSSRYLVKRTGEKVFLECVQDMDHENMFWYRQDPGLGLRLIYFSYDVKMKEKGDIPEGYSVSREKKERFSLILESASTNQTSMYLCAITGGTVTNTEAFFGQGTRLTVV.

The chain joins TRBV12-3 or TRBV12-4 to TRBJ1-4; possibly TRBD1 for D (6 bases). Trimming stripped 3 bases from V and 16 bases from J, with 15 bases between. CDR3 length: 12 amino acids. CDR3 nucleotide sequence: TGTGCCAGCAGTTTGAATGGGGGCAGGGGGTTTTTT. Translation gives CASSLNGGRGFF.

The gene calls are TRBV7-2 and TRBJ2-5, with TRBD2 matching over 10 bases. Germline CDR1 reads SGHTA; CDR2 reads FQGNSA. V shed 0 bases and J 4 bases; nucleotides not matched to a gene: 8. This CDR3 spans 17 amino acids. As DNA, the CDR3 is TGTGCCAGCAGCTTAGCAAGCGGGGGGGTCCGGGGAGAGACCCAGTACTTC. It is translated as CASSLASGGVRGETQYF.

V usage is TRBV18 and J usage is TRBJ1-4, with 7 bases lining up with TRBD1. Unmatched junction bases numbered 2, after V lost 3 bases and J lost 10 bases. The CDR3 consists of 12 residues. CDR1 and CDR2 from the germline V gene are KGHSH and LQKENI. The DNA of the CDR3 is TGTGCCAGCTCACCTGAGGGGGCAAAACTGTTTTTT. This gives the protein CASSPEGAKLFF.

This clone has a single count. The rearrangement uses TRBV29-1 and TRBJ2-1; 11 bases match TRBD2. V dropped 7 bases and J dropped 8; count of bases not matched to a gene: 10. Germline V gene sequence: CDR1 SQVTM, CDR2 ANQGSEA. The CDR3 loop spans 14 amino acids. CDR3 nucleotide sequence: TGCAGCGGACATCTAGCGGGGGGCGGAGATGAGCAGTTCTTC. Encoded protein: CSGHLAGGGDEQFF.

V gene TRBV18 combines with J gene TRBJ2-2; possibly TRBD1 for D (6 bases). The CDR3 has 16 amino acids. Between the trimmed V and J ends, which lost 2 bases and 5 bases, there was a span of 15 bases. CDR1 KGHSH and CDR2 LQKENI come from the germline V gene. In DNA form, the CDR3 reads TGTGCCAGCTCACCAAATACAGGGTCAGGGACCGGGGAGCTGTTTTTT. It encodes CASSPNTGSGTGELFF.

The CDR3 DNA is TGTGCCAGCACTCTGGAGACCCAGTACTTC. Translating gives CASTLETQYF. The chain employs TRBV6-4 and TRBJ2-5; D ambiguous. The CDR3 spans 10 residues. V was shortened by 7 bases and J by 5 bases, with 5 bases between the two germline ends. Germline values: CDR1 MRHNA, CDR2 SNTAGT.

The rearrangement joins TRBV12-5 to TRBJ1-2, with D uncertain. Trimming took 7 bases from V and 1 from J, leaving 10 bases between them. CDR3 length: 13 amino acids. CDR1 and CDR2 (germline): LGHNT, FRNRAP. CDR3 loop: CASASGNNYGYTF. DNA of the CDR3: TGTGCTAGTGCCTCCGGGAATAACTATGGCTACACCTTC.

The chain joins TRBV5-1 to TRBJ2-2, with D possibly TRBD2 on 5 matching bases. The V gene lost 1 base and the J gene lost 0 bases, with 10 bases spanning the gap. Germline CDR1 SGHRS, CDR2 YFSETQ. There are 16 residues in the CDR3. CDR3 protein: CASSLSGITNTGELFF. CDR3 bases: TGCGCCAGCAGCTTGTCCGGGATTACGAACACCGGGGAGCTGTTTTTT.

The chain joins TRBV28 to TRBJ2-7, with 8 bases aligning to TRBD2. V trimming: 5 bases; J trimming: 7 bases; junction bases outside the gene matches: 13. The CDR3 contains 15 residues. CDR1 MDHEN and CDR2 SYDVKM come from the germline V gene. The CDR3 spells CASSPTAAGGREQYV. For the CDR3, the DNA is TGTGCCAGCAGTCCGACTGCGGCGGGGGGACGAGAGCAGTACGTC.

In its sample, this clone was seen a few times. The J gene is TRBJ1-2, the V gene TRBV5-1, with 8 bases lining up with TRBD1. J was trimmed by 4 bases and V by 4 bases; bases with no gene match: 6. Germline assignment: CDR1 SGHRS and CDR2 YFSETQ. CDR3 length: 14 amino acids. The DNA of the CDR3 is TGCGCCAGCAGCGGCCTCACAGGGGGCTATGGCTACACCTTC. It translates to CASSGLTGGYGYTF.